This TCR beta chain stems from a study of T cell responses to AZD1222 COVID-19 vaccine. Study-wide points: Baseline testing showed seropositivity in only five to seven AZD1222 recipients. None of the repertoires were sampled until the peak T cell response had passed. Females made up more of the donors, who were largely white British, and clonal diversity may have come out too low. Spike-specific TCR breadth and depth rose after two AZD1222 doses.

CDR1 is GTSNPN, CDR2 SVGIG, per germline (reference sequence). This CDR3 spans 12 amino acids. The V end was cut by 2 bases, the J end by 4 bases, with 6 bases between. TCRdb keeps only in-frame clones here, not all; method: immunoSEQ multiplex PCR. The repertoire holds about 79,000 clones, with about 91% as singletons. This clone was seen only once. Its matching antigen is unknown. This clonotype originated in an adult in good health. The input for sequencing was peripheral blood, taken on day 0 of MenACWY control vaccination. This chain connects TRBV30 to TRBJ1-5; D is uncertain. CDR3 in DNA: TGTGCCTGGAGTCCAGGAAATCAGCCCCAGCATTTT. Translation: CAWSPGNQPQHF.